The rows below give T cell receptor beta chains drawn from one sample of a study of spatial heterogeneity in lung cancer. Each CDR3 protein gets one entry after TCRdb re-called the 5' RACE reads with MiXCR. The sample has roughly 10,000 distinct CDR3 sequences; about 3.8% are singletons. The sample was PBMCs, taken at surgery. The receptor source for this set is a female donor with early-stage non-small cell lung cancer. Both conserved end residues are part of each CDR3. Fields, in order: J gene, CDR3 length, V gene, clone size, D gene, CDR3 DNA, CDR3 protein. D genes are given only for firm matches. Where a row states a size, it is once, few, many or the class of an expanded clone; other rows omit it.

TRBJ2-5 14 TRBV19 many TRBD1 TGTGCCAGTAGTATAGGACAGGGCGCCGAGACCCAGTACTTC CASSIGQGAETQYF
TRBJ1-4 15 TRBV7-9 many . TGTGCCAGCAGCTTAGCGGTGCAGACTAATGAAAAACTGTTTTTT CASSLAVQTNEKLFF
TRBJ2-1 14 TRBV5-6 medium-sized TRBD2 TGTGCCAGCAGCTGGACTAGCGGGACTGGGGAGCAGTTCTTC CASSWTSGTGEQFF
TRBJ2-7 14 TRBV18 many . TGTGCCAGCTCACCAGGCCGGCCCCTCTCCGAGCAGTACTTC CASSPGRPLSEQYF
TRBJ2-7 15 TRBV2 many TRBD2 TGTGCCAGCACGCTGGCTAGCGGGGCCTCCTACGAGCAGTACTTC CASTLASGASYEQYF
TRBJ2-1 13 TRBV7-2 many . TGTGCCAGCAGCCCCCGCGCCTACAATGAGCAGTTCTTC CASSPRAYNEQFF
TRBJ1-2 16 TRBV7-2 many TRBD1 TGTGCCAGCAGCTCCACCCGGGACAGGGGAGTAAGTGGCTACACCTTC CASSSTRDRGVSGYTF
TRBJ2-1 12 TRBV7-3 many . TGTGCCAGCAGCGACACAGGGAGGAGACAGTTCTTC CASSDTGRRQFF
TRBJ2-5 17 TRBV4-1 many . TGCGCCAGCAGCCAAGATCCCCCCCTAGGGACTCAAGAGACCCAGTACTTC CASSQDPPLGTQETQYF
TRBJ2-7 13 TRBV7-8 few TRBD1 TGTGCCAGCTTACAGGGGGCCCAGGGGGAGCAGTACTTC CASLQGAQGEQYF
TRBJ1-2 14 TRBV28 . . TGTGCCAGCACCGGCGGCGGGAGCCGGTATGGCTACACCTTC CASTGGGSRYGYTF
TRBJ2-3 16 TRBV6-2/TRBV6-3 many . TGTGCCAGCAGCCCCGCAGGGCGGGGGCGGGTAGATACGCAGTATTTT CASSPAGRGRVDTQYF
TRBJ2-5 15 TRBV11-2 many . TGTGCCAGCAGCTTAGACGGGGACTCTCAAGAGACCCAGTACTTC CASSLDGDSQETQYF
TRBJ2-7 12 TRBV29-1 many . TGCAGCGCCCGGACGGGGGAATACGAGCAGTACTTC CSARTGEYEQYF
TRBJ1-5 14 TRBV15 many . TGTGCCACCAGCAGCGAGTATAGCAATCAGCCCCAGCATTTT CATSSEYSNQPQHF
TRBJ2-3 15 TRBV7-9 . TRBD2 TGTGCCAGCAGCTCGACTAGCGAATACACAGATACGCAGTATTTT CASSSTSEYTDTQYF
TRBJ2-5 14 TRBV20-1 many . TGCAGTGCTAGAGATGGACGGGGACAAGAGACCCAGTACTTC CSARDGRGQETQYF
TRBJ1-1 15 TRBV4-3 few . TGCGCCAACAGCCGCGAACCGACAGGGAACACTGAAGCTTTCTTT CANSREPTGNTEAFF
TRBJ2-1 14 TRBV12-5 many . TGTGCTAGTGGTTTGGGTACAGCCGGGATTGGGCAGTTCTTC CASGLGTAGIGQFF
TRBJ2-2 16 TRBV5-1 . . TGCGCCGGCAGCTTCGGGGGGACAGCGAACACCGGGGAGCTGTTTTTT CAGSFGGTANTGELFF
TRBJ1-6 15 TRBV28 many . TGTGCCAGCAGGAAACAGGGTTCCTATAATTCACCCCTCCACTTT CASRKQGSYNSPLHF
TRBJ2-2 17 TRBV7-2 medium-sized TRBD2 TGTGCCAGCAGCTTAGATCGTCGAGCGGGGGAAACCGGGGAGCTGTTTTTT CASSLDRRAGETGELFF
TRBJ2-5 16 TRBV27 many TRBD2 TGTGCCAGCGCGCCACTGGCGGGAGGTCTCCAAGAGACCCAGTACTTC CASAPLAGGLQETQYF